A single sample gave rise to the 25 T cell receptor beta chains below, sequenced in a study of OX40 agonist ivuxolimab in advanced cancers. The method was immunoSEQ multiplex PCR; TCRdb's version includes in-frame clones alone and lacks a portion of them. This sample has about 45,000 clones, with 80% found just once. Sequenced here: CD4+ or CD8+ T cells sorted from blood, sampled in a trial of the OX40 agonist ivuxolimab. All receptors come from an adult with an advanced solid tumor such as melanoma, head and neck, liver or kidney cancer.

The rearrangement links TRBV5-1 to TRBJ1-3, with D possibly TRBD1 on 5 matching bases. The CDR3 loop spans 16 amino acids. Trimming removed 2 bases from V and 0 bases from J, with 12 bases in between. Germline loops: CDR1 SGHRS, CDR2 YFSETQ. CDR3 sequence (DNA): TGCGCCAGCAGCTTCCGGGACGGTCTCTCTGGAAACACCATATATTTT. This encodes CASSFRDGLSGNTIYF.

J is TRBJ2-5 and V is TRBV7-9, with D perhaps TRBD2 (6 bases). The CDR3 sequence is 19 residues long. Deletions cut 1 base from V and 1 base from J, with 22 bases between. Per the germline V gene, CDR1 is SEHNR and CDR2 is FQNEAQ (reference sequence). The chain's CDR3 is CASSLVRPSGRERQETQYF. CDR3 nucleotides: TGTGCCAGCAGCTTAGTACGACCCTCCGGCCGGGAGCGCCAAGAGACCCAGTACTTC.

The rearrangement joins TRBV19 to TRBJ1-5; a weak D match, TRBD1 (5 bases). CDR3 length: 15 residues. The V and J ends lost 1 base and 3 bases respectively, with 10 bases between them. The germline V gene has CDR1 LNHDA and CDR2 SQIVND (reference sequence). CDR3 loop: CASSIVRQYNQPQHF. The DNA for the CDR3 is TGTGCCAGTAGTATAGTCAGACAGTACAATCAGCCCCAGCATTTT.

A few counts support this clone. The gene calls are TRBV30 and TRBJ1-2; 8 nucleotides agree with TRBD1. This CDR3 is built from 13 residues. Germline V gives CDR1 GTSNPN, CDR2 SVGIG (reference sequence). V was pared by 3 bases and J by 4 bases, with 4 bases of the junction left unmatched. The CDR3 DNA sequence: TGTGCCTGGAGCAGGGGGCAAATCTATGGCTACACCTTC. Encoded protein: CAWSRGQIYGYTF. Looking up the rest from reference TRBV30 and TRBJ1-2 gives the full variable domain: SQTIHQWPATLVQPVGSPLSLECTVEGTSNPNLYWYRQAAGRGLQLLFYSVGIGQISSEVPQNLSASRPQDRQFILSSKKLLLSDSGFYLCAWSRGQIYGYTFGSGTRLTVV.

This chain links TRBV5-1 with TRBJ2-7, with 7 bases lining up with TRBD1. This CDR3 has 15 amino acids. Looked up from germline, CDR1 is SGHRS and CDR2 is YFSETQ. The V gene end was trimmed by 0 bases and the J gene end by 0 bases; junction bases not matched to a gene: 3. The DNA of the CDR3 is TGCGCCAGCAGCTTGGAGGCAGGGGGCTCCTACGAGCAGTACTTC. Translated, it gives CASSLEAGGSYEQYF. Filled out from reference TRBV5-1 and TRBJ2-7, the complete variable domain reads KAGVTQTPRYLIKTRGQQVTLSCSPISGHRSVSWYQQTPGQGLQFLFEYFSETQRNKGNFPGRFSGRQFSNSRSEMNVSTLELGDSALYLCASSLEAGGSYEQYFGPGTRLTVT.

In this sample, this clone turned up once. CDR3 sequence reads: CASSKQGGSSSYEQYF. The CDR3 DNA is TGCGCCAGCAGTAAACAGGGAGGATCGTCCTCCTACGAGCAGTACTTC. The chain employs TRBV5-1 and TRBJ2-7; D is tentatively TRBD1 or TRBD2 (6 bases each). The germline gives CDR1 SGHRS, CDR2 YFSETQ. The CDR3 spans 16 residues. The V and J ends lost 5 bases and 0 bases respectively, with 18 bases between them.

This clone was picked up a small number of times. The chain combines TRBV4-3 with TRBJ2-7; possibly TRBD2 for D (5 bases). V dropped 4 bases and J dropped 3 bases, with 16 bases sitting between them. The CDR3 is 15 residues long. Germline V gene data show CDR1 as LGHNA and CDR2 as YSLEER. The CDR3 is CASSLQGGGGYEQYF. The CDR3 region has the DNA TGCGCCAGCAGCCTCCAAGGCGGAGGCGGCTACGAGCAGTACTTC.

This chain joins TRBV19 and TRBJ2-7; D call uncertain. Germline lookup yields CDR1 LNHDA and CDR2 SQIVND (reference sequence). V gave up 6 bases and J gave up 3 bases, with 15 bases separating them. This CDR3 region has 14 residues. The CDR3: CASSLRSLVYEQYF. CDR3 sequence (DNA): TGTGCCAGTAGCCTACGGAGCCTAGTCTACGAGCAGTACTTC.

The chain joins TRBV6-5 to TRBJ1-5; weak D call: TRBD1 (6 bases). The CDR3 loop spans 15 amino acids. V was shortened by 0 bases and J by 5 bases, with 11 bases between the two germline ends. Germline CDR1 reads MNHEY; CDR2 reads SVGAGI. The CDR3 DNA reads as TGTGCCAGCAGTTACTCGGGGACATCTGATCAGCCCCAGCATTTT. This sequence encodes CASSYSGTSDQPQHF.

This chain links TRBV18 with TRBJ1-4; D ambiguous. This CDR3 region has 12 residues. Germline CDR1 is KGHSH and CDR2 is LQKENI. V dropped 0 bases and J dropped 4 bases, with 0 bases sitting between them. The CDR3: CASSPPNEKLFF. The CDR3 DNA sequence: TGTGCCAGCTCACCACCTAATGAAAAACTGTTTTTT.

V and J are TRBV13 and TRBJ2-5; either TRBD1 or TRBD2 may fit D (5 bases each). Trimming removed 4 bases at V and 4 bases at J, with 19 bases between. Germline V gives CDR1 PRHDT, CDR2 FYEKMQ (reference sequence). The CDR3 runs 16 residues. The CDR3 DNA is TGTGCCAGCAGCTCCATGCAAACTGGGGGTCGAGAGACCCAGTACTTC. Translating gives CASSSMQTGGRETQYF.

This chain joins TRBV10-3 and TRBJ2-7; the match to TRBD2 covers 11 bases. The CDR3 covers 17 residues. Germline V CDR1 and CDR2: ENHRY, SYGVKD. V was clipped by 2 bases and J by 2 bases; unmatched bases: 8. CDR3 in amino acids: CAISEVFTSGSAYEQYF. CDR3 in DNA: TGTGCCATCAGTGAGGTTTTCACTAGCGGGAGCGCCTACGAGCAGTACTTC.

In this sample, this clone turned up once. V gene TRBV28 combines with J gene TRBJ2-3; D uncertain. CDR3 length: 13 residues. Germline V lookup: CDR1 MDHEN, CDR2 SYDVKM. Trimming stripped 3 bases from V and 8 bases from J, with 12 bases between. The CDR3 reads CASSFQTPGTQYF. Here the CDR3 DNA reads TGTGCCAGCAGTTTTCAGACTCCGGGTACGCAGTATTTT.

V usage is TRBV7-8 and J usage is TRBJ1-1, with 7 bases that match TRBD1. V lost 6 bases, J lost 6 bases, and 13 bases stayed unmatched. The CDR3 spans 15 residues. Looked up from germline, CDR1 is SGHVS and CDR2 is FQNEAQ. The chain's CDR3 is CASSPEGTVTPEAFF. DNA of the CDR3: TGTGCCAGCAGTCCAGAGGGGACAGTTACCCCTGAAGCTTTCTTT.

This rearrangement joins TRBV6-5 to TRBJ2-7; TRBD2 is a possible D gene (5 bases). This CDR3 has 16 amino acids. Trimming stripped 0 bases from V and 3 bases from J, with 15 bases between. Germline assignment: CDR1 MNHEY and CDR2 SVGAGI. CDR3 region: CASSYSRAGSFYEQYF. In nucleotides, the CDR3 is TGTGCCAGCAGTTACTCGAGGGCCGGGTCTTTCTACGAGCAGTACTTC.

The CDR3 loop is CASSRDTTNEKLFF. DNA of the CDR3: TGCGCCAGCAGTCGTGACACAACTAATGAAAAACTGTTTTTT. This sequence joins TRBV5-1 and TRBJ1-4; D ambiguous. The CDR3 is made up of 14 amino acids. The germline CDR1 and CDR2 sequences are SGHRS and YFSETQ. Deletions cut 5 bases from V and 0 bases from J, with 8 bases between.

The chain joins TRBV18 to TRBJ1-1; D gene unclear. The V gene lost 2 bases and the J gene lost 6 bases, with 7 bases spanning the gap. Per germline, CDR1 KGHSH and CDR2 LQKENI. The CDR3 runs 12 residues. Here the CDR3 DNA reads TGTGCCAGCTCACCAGGGCAGTCTGAAGCTTTCTTT. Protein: CASSPGQSEAFF.

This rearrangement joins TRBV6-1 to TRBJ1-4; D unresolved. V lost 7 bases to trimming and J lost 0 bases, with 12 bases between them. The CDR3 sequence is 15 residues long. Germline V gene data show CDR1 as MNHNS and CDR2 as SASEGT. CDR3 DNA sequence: TGTGCCAGCAACCTCCTCACTTCAACTAATGAAAAACTGTTTTTT. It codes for CASNLLTSTNEKLFF.

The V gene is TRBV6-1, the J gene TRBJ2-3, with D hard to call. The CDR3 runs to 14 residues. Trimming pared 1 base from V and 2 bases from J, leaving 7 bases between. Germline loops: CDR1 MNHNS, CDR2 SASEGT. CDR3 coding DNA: TGTGCCAGCAGTGAAGGTCCGCCCACAGATACGCAGTATTTT. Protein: CASSEGPPTDTQYF.

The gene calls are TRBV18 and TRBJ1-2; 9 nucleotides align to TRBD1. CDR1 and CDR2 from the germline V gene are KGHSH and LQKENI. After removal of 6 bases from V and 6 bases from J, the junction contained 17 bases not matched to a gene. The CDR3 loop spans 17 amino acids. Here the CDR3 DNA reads TGTGCCAGCTCCTCACCGTTAGCCGGACAGGGGAAGGATGGCTACACCTTC. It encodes CASSSPLAGQGKDGYTF.

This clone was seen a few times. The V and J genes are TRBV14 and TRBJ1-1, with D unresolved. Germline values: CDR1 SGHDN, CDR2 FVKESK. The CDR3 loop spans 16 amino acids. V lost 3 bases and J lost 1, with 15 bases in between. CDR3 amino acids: CASSQIGRAANTEAFF. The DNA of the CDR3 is TGTGCCAGCAGCCAGATAGGAAGGGCCGCGAACACTGAAGCTTTCTTT.

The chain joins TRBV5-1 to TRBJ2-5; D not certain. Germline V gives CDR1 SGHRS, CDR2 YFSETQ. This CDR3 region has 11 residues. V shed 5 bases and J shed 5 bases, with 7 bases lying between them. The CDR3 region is CASSTAETQYF. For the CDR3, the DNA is TGCGCCAGCAGTACTGCCGAGACCCAGTACTTC.

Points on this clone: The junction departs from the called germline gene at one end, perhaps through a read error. Written as DNA, the CDR3 is TGTGCTAGCAGCCGCCAAGGGGGGGATACGCAGTATTTT. It yields the protein CASSRQGGDTQYF. This rearrangement joins TRBV7-7 to TRBJ2-3, with D perhaps being TRBD1 or TRBD2 (6 bases each). Germline CDR1 SSHAT, CDR2 FNYEAQ (reference sequence). The CDR3 consists of 13 residues.

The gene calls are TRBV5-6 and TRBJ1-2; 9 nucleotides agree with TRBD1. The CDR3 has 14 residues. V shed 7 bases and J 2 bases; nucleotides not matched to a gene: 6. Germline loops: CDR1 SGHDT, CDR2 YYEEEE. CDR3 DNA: TGTGCCAGCTCCCTCGGGACAGGGAACTATGGCTACACCTTC. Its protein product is CASSLGTGNYGYTF.

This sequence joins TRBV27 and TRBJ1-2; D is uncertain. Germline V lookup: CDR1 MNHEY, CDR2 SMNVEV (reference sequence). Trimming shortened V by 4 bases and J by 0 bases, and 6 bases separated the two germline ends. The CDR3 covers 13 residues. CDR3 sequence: CASSWNTNYGYTF. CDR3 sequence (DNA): TGTGCCAGCAGTTGGAATACTAACTATGGCTACACCTTC.